This entry describes one T cell receptor beta chain. Germline CDR1 SEHNR, CDR2 FQNEAQ (reference sequence). The CDR3 is 15 amino acids. V shed 5 bases and J shed 1 base, with 12 bases lying between them. This sample is drawn from a study of identical twins. Each CDR3 protein gets one entry after TCRdb re-called the 5' RACE reads with MiXCR. The data show about 730,000 distinct CDR3 sequences, with roughly 20% seen just once and over 4% held by the top ten. The sample was also linked to a second study, of T cells expressing NK-cell markers.

This clonotype was sampled from a woman in her late teens or twenties in good health. V and J are TRBV7-9 and TRBJ2-1, with D perhaps TRBD2 (6 bases). The sample consisted of PBMCs. The CDR3, as DNA: TGTGCCAGCAGCGTACCCCGGGGGTCCTACAATGAGCAGTTCTTC. Its protein product is CASSVPRGSYNEQFF.